The 18 T cell receptor beta chains below come from one sample, sequenced in a study of blood T cell repertoires in COVID-19. TCRdb's copy holds only in-frame clones and misses some; the assay was immunoSEQ multiplex PCR. The top ten clones hold roughly 1.2% of a sample with 350,000 to 400,000 clones, about 88% of them seen once. The sequenced sample consisted of PBMCs or T cells enriched from blood (not recorded which). These receptors originate from a woman between 18 and 29 years old who had recovered from COVID-19.

With respect to this clone: Other DNA sequences in this sample translate to the same CDR3. J is TRBJ1-1 and V is TRBV27; D is ambiguous. Trimming cost V 1 base and J 4 bases, with 7 bases left between them. This CDR3 is built from 13 residues. Germline V gene lookup returns CDR1 MNHEY and CDR2 SMNVEV (reference sequence). The DNA for the CDR3 is TGTGCCAGCAGTTTATACGGAGCCACTGAAGCTTTCTTT. This sequence encodes CASSLYGATEAFF.

The V gene is TRBV4-1, the J gene TRBJ1-1; TRBD1 might be the D (5 bases). Per the germline V gene, CDR1 is MGHRA and CDR2 is YSYEKL. V lost 4 bases and J 0 bases, leaving 18 bases between the germline ends. There are 17 residues in the CDR3. The chain's CDR3 is CASSRPAGNSVNTEAFF. In DNA form, the CDR3 reads TGCGCCAGCAGCCGCCCGGCAGGGAACTCGGTGAACACTGAAGCTTTCTTT.

V and J are TRBV21-1 and TRBJ1-3; TRBD1 was called by the table and not checked on the DNA. TRBV21-1 is termed a pseudogene. The CDR3 loop spans 18 amino acids. CDR3 sequence reads: CASSKARDRVSTGNTIYF. As DNA, the CDR3 is TGTGCCAGCAGCAAAGCGCGGGACAGGGTCTCCACTGGAAACACCATATATTTT.

The CDR3 reads CASSLGTGISGYTF. DNA of the CDR3: TGTGCCAGCAGTCTGGGGACAGGGATTAGTGGCTACACCTTC. The chain employs TRBV28 and TRBJ1-2, with TRBD1 identical over 9 bases. Germline V gene lookup returns CDR1 MDHEN and CDR2 SYDVKM. The junction had 8 bases not matched to a gene; V was cut back by 5 bases and J by 7 bases. CDR3 length: 14 residues.

The chain is built from TRBV2 and TRBJ2-3, with 10 bases that match TRBD2. This CDR3 comprises 15 residues. From germline, CDR1 is SNHLY and CDR2 FYNNEI. V shed 10 bases and J 0 bases; nucleotides not matched to a gene: 7. The CDR3: CATDGSGGSTDTQYF. DNA for the CDR3: TGTGCCACCGACGGTAGCGGGGGGAGCACAGATACGCAGTATTTT.

This clone was counted at least ten times. The genes are TRBV9 and TRBJ1-2, with D possibly TRBD1 on 6 matching bases. In germline, CDR1 is SGDLS, CDR2 YYNGEE. Trimming removed 5 bases from V and 3 bases from J, with 23 bases in between. The CDR3 spans 17 residues. CDR3 sequence reads: CASSDTRRGGYDYGYTF. The DNA of the CDR3 is TGTGCCAGCAGTGATACTCGCCGGGGGGGCTACGACTATGGCTACACCTTC.

The chain combines TRBV19 with TRBJ1-5; no clear D gene. The CDR3 consists of 14 residues. The V and J ends lost 1 base and 1 base respectively, with 5 bases between them. Germline V CDR1 and CDR2: LNHDA, SQIVND (reference sequence). This chain's CDR3 is CASSIVGSNQPQHF. DNA of the CDR3: TGTGCCAGTAGTATAGTTGGCAGCAATCAGCCCCAGCATTTT.

The chain is built from TRBV24-1 and TRBJ2-4; possible D gene TRBD1, 5 bases. Germline CDR1 KGHDR, CDR2 SFDVKD. Trimming took off 3 bases at V and 8 bases at J, with 19 bases between the two ends. The CDR3 extends over 16 amino acids. This CDR3 is CATSDRQGHASDIQYF. The CDR3 coding sequence is TGTGCCACCAGTGATCGGCAGGGCCACGCCTCGGACATTCAGTACTTC.

This clone appeared a few times. The V gene is TRBV19, the J gene TRBJ1-1; 7 bases fit TRBD1. V lost 4 bases and J lost 0; bases outside the gene matches: 2. This CDR3 is 14 amino acids long. Per the germline V gene, CDR1 is LNHDA and CDR2 is SQIVND (reference sequence). The CDR3 protein is CASSTGQVNTEAFF. The CDR3 bases are TGTGCCAGTAGTACCGGACAGGTGAACACTGAAGCTTTCTTT.

The J gene is TRBJ1-1, the V gene TRBV29-1; no firm D call. Trimming pared 4 bases from V and 7 bases from J, leaving 7 bases between. The CDR3 totals 10 residues. Germline loops: CDR1 SQVTM, CDR2 ANQGSEA. CDR3 coding DNA: TGCAGCGTTGTTGCGGGTGAAGCTTTCTTT. Amino acid sequence: CSVVAGEAFF.

The rearrangement uses TRBV2 and TRBJ2-5; TRBD2 matches at 10 bases. This CDR3 has 17 amino acids. V lost 8 bases and J lost 5; bases outside the gene matches: 17. Germline CDR1 SNHLY, CDR2 FYNNEI. This CDR3 reads CASPGRSSGGSRETQYF. The DNA of the CDR3 is TGTGCCAGCCCCGGACGGTCTAGCGGGGGATCGAGGGAGACCCAGTACTTC.

The rearrangement joins TRBV6-5 to TRBJ1-2; the D is unclear. V lost 6 bases and J lost 7, with 9 bases in between. The CDR3 length is 11 residues. Germline V lookup: CDR1 MNHEY, CDR2 SVGAGI. CDR3 sequence (DNA): TGTGCCAGCAGGGAGGGTTCTGGCTACACCTTC. It encodes CASREGSGYTF.

The chain recombines TRBV3-1 (or the pseudogene TRBV3-2) with TRBJ2-7; D gene unclear. V gave up 3 bases and J gave up 0 bases, with 6 bases separating them. Germline CDR1 LGHDT, CDR2 YNNKEL (reference sequence). This CDR3 comprises 13 residues. The CDR3 coding sequence is TGTGCCAGCAGCCATGACTTCTCCTACGAGCAGTACTTC. Amino acids: CASSHDFSYEQYF.

The chain is built from TRBV7-2 and TRBJ2-7; D not resolved. The CDR3 sequence is 17 residues long. Trimming shortened V by 0 bases and J by 0 bases, and 15 bases separated the two germline ends. Germline CDR1 SGHTA, CDR2 FQGNSA. The CDR3 loop reads CASSLAFLAESSYEQYF. The CDR3 DNA reads as TGTGCCAGCAGCTTAGCCTTCCTGGCTGAAAGCTCCTACGAGCAGTACTTC.

V and J are TRBV19 and TRBJ1-6; perhaps TRBD1 as D (5 bases). This CDR3 spans 15 amino acids. Trimming removed 6 bases at V and 12 bases at J, with 21 bases between. Per germline, CDR1 LNHDA and CDR2 SQIVND (reference sequence). The CDR3 coding sequence is TGTGCCAGTAGCCCCGGGAAGGGGCCGGGAGGACCCCTCCACTTT. Amino acids: CASSPGKGPGGPLHF.

The chain employs TRBV19 and TRBJ1-3; 11 bases line up with TRBD1. Germline V CDR1 and CDR2: LNHDA, SQIVND (reference sequence). The CDR3 is 17 amino acids. The V segment lost 5 bases and the J segment 0 bases; nucleotides outside the gene matches: 6. The CDR3: CASSGQGAYSSGNTIYF. The CDR3 bases are TGTGCCAGTAGTGGACAGGGGGCCTATAGCTCTGGAAACACCATATATTTT.

The chain joins TRBV27 to TRBJ1-2; D is ambiguous. This CDR3 has 13 amino acids. The germline V gene encodes CDR1 MNHEY and CDR2 SMNVEV (reference sequence). Trimming took 3 bases from V and 8 from J, leaving 13 bases between them. The CDR3 bases are TGTGCCAGCAGTTTCTCGGAGGACGGGGGCTACACCTTC. Amino acids: CASSFSEDGGYTF.

This clone occurred a few times. The chain carries TRBV11-2 and TRBJ1-3, with D possibly TRBD1 on 5 matching bases. Trimming shortened V by 5 bases and J by 3 bases, and 17 bases separated the two germline ends. CDR1 and CDR2 from the germline V gene are SGHAT and FQNNGV. This CDR3 spans 16 amino acids. DNA for the CDR3: TGTGCCAGCAGCCGCGAAGGGGCCCCCATTGGAAACACCATATATTTT. It is translated as CASSREGAPIGNTIYF.